This paragraph reports one T cell receptor (beta chain). The count of this clone is one. The antigen it binds to is not known. The sample holds no much larger clone one base away, and base qualities are not on file. In the prospective study, participants were roughly 18 to 89 years old, resided in around 25 geographic areas of the United States, and were enrolled through a virtual design. In the prospective study, participants were assigned to cohorts based on the clinical history participants reported in a screening survey and a study questionnaire. Recovered participants in ImmuneRACE Cohort 3 were defined as having two consecutive negative NP/OP PCR tests, clearance from a healthcare professional, or resolution of symptoms. Each participant in the prospective study had whole blood, serum and a nasopharyngeal or oropharyngeal swab collected by mobile phlebotomists. Participants in the prospective study had the option to provide additional blood draws and questionnaires over a roughly two-month period. Prospective study blood samples were shipped either frozen or at room temperature before DNA extraction.

The CDR1 and CDR2 encoded by the germline V gene are KGHDR and SFDVKD. The CDR3 holds 15 amino acids from the cysteine to the phenylalanine. Only the CDR3 portion is preserved as DNA: 45 bases, with reading frame beginning at the first base. V and J are trimmed by 3 bases and 3 bases, and the gene matches miss 6 bases of the junction. The data were obtained in a study of blood T cell repertoires in COVID-19 (dated by TCRdb to about 2020). As for the study more broadly: The collaborator samples originated in the United States, Italy and Spain and spanned the acute and convalescent phases of COVID-19. Subjects who had been exposed to COVID-19, were actively infected with it, or had recovered from it provided the deeply sampled blood TCRbeta repertoires that made up the dataset. Sample metadata almost always included a de-identified subject ID, COVID-19 status, age in years and sex. The samples were drawn from two sources: the first 160 participants of the ongoing ImmuneRACE study, and 1,000 to 1,500 subjects contributed by 6 global collaborators. The material from the prospective study consisted of cDNA or gDNA derived from T cells, B-cell-depleted T cells, or PBMCs. The repertoires were made available in a free public database intended to serve as a resource for research on the immune response to SARS-CoV-2. Where available, HLA class I and class II types were obtained from metadata supplied by the sample provider rather than from assay-based typing. The paper as a whole reports these results and caveats: How much clinical and demographic metadata was included differed by source and by participant, and the metadata was provided uncurated.

TCRbeta CDR3 regions were amplified from genomic DNA by means of the immunoSEQ Assay, a bias-controlled multiplex PCR. The published analysis was carried out like this. Nucleated cell counts per sample were estimated from amplification of reference gene primers within the assay. Sequence reads were collapsed and filtered to measure the absolute abundance of every unique TCRbeta CDR3 rearrangement. For each sample, productive Simpson clonality was calculated as the square root of Simpson's diversity index over productive rearrangements. Entries here come from immuneACCESS through TCRdb and include only in-frame sequences with V and J called. Some clones fail to appear in such tables; in the studies checked, an unresolved V gene covers under half of the shortfall, and the cause of the remainder is unknown. The DNA gave D and trimming, while V, J and clone size come from that table. In all, the sample holds about 340,000 clones, and about 92% of those were seen once. Jointly, the top ten make up about a fifth of the sample.

Sequencing was done on a sample of PBMCs or T cells enriched from blood (not recorded which). The rearrangement joined TRBV24-1 to TRBJ2-5; 7 junctional bases match TRBD1. The receptor was isolated from a woman aged 25 to 45 who had recovered from COVID-19. In nucleotides, the sequence is TGTGCCACCAGTGATGAGGCAGGGGGTGAAGAGACCCAGTACTTC. The translation is CATSDEAGGEETQYF.